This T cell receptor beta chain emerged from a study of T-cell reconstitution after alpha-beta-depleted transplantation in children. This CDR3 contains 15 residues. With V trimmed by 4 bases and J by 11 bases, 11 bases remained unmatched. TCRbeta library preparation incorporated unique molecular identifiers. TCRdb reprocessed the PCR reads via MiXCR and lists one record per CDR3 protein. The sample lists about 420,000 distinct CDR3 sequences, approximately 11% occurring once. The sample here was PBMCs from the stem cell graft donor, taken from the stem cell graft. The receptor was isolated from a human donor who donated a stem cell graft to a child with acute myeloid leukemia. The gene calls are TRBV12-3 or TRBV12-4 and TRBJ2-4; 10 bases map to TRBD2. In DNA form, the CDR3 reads TGTGCCAGCAGTTCGGGAGCGGGAGGGGGAAGATTTCAGTACTTC. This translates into CASSSGAGGGRFQYF.